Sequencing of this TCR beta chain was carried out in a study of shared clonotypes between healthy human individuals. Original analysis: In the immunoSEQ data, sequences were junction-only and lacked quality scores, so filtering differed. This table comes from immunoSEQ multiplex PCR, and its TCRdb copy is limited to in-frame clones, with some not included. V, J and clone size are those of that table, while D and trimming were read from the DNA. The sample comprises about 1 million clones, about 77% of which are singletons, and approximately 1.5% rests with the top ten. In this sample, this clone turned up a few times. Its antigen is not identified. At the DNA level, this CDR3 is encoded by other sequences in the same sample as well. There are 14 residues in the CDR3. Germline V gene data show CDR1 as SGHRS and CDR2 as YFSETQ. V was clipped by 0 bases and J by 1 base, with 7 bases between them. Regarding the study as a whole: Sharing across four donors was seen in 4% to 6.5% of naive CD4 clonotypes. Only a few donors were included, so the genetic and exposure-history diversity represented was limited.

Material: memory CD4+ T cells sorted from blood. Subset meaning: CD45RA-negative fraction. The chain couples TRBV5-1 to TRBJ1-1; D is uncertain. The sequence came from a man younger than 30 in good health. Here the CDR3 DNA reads TGCGCCAGCAGCTTGGAAGCGGGGAACACTGAAGCTTTCTTT. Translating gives CASSLEAGNTEAFF.